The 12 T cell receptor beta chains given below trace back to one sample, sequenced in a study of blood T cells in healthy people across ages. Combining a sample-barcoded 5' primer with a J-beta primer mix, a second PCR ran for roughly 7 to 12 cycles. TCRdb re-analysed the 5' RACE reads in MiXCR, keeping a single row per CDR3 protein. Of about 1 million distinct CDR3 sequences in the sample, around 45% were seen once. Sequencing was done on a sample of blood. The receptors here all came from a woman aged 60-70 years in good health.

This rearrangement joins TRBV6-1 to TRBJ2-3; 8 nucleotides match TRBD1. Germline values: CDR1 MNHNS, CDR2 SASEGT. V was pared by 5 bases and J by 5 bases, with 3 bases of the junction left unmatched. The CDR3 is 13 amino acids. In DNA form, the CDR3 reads TGTGCCAGCAGTACAGGGGGGAGAGATACGCAGTATTTT. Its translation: CASSTGGRDTQYF.

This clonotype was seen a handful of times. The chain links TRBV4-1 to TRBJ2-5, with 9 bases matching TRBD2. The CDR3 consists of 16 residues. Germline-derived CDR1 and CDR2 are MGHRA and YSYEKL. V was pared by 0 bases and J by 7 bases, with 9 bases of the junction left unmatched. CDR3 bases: TGCGCCAGCAGCCAAGACATAGCGGGAGTGGGGGGGACCCAGTACTTC. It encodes CASSQDIAGVGGTQYF.

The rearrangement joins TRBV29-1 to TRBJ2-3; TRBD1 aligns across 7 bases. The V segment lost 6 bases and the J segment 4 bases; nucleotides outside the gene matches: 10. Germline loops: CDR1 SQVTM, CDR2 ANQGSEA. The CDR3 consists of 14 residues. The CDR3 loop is CSVRDSPPSDTQYF. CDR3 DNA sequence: TGCAGCGTCCGGGACAGCCCACCCTCAGATACGCAGTATTTT.

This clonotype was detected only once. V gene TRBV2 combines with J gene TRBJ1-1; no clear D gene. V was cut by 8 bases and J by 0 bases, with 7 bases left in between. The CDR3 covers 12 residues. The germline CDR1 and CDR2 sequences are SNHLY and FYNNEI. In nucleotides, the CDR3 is TGTGCCAGCGCACGGTTGAACACTGAAGCTTTCTTT. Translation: CASARLNTEAFF.

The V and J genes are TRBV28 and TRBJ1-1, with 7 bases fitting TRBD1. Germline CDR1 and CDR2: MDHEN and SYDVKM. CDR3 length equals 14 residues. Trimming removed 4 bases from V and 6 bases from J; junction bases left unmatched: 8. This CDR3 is CASSSRQGLPEAFF. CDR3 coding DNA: TGTGCCAGCAGTTCCAGACAGGGTCTGCCTGAAGCTTTCTTT.

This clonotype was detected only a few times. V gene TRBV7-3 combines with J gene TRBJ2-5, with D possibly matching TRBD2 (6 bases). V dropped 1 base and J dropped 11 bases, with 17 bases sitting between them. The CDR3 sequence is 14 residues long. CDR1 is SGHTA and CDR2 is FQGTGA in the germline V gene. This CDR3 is CASSLIGGTGEQYF. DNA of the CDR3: TGTGCCAGCAGCTTAATCGGTGGGACGGGGGAGCAGTACTTC.

The CDR3: CSARVTGSRGADTQYF. DNA for the CDR3: TGCAGTGCTAGAGTCACAGGTTCCCGGGGGGCAGATACGCAGTATTTT. The chain joins TRBV20-1 to TRBJ2-3; 7 positions agree with TRBD2. With 1 base clipped from V and 4 bases from J, the junction kept 11 bases outside the gene matches. The CDR3 is 16 amino acids. From germline, CDR1 is DFQATT and CDR2 SNEGSKA (reference sequence).

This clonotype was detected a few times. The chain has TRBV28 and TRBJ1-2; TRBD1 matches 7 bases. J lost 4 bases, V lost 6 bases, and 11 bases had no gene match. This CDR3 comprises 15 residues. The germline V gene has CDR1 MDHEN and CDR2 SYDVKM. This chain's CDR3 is CASREGATVTYGYTF. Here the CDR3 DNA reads TGTGCCAGCAGGGAGGGGGCGACGGTTACCTATGGCTACACCTTC.

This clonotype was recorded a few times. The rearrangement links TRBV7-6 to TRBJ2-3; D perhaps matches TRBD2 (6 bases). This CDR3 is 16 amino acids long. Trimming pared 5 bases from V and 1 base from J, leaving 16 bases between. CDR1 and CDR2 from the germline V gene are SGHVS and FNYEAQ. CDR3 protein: CASSATIVAGTDTQYF. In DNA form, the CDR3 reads TGTGCCAGCAGCGCTACGATAGTAGCGGGCACAGATACGCAGTATTTT.

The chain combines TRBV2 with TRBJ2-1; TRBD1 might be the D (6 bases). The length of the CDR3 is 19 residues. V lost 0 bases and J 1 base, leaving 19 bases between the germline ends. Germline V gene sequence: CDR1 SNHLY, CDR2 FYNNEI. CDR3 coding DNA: TGTGCCAGCAGTGAAGCAGGGGGACGCCTCTTAGGGTCCTACAATGAGCAGTTCTTC. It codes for CASSEAGGRLLGSYNEQFF.

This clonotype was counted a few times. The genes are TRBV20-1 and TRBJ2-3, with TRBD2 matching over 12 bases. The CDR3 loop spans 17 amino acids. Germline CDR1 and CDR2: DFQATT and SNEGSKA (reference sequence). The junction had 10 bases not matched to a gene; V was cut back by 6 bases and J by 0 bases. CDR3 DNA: TGCAGTGCCCGGGGACTAGCGGGCAGAACTAGCACAGATACGCAGTATTTT. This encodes CSARGLAGRTSTDTQYF.

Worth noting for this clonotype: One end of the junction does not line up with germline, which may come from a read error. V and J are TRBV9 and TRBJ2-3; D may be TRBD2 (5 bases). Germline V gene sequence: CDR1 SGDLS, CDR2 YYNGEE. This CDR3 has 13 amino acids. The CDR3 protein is CASNVVSGDTQYF. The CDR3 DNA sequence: TGTGCCAGCAACGTAGTATCGGGGGATACGCAGTATTTT.